This T cell receptor (beta chain) was captured in a study of Ad26.COV2.S vaccination and SARS-CoV-2 variants. Assay: immunoSEQ multiplex PCR; the TCRdb copy retains only in-frame clones and omits some. The data show roughly 400,000 clones, around 92% seen once. The sample's treatment: around 19 received Ad26.COV2.S at low or high dose, single or two shots; 5 received placebo; per-sample allocation not given. Specimen acquisition occurred on day 63 following the initial vaccine or placebo injection. This CDR3 contains 14 residues. Germline-derived CDR1 and CDR2 are LNHDA and SQIVND (reference sequence). V was clipped by 0 bases and J by 2 bases, with 8 bases between them.

Here the sequenced sample was peripheral blood, taken in a trial of Ad26.COV2.S vaccine versus placebo. The clonotype originates from a person aged 18-60 years who received the Ad26.COV2.S COVID-19 vaccine or a placebo. The chain uses TRBV19 and TRBJ2-7, with no clear D. CDR3 loop: CASSIDLGAYEQYF. In DNA, the CDR3 is TGTGCCAGTAGTATAGATCTCGGCGCCTACGAGCAGTACTTC. Full variable domain (rest looked up from reference TRBV19 and TRBJ2-7): DGGITQSPKYLFRKEGQNVTLSCEQNLNHDAMYWYRQDPGQGLRLIYYSQIVNDFQKGDIAEGYSVSREKKESFPLTVTSAQKNPTAFYLCASSIDLGAYEQYFGPGTRLTVT.